This T cell receptor beta chain comes out of a study of blood T cells in healthy people across ages. General observations from the study: As naive T cell percentage varied, TCR beta diversity correlated strongly with it. Donors of long life had a larger count of naive CD4+ cells and greater diversity than aged donors.

For the second PCR, which ran for roughly 6 to 12 cycles, a sample-barcoded 5' primer and a J-beta primer mix were used. Each CDR3 protein is one row after TCRdb ran MiXCR on the 5' RACE reads. The sample contains about 780,000 distinct CDR3 sequences, 46% of which appear only once. Between the trimmed V and J ends, which lost 2 bases and 5 bases, there was a span of 10 bases. This CDR3 has 13 residues. CDR1 and CDR2 (germline): SGHVS, FNYEAQ. The table lists this clonotype with a few counts. Its cognate antigen is unknown. The V and J genes are TRBV7-6 and TRBJ2-7, with a tentative D call TRBD1 (5 bases). The source material was blood. The receptor was isolated from an older man in good health. CDR3 sequence (DNA): TGTGCCAGCAGCTTACAGGGTGCGAACGAGCAGTACTTC. As protein: CASSLQGANEQYF.